The 18 T cell receptor beta chains below were found in one sample sequenced in a study of blood T cell repertoires in COVID-19. Method: immunoSEQ multiplex PCR; TCRdb's copy keeps in-frame clones and lacks some. The data contain 300,000 to 400,000 clones, around 90% of them singletons. Sequenced input: peripheral blood. These receptors all come from a human donor in a cohort sampled during active COVID-19.

In its sample, this clone was seen a few times. The rearrangement joins TRBV27 to TRBJ2-1, with 11 bases matching TRBD1. Losses at the gene ends were 4 bases for V and 4 bases for J; bases not matched to a gene: 6. The germline gives CDR1 MNHEY, CDR2 SMNVEV (reference sequence). CDR3 length equals 16 residues. The CDR3 bases are TGTGCCAGCAGTTCGTCCGGGACAGGGGGATACAATGAGCAGTTCTTC. Encoded protein: CASSSSGTGGYNEQFF.

The V call is TRBV2, the J call TRBJ1-5, with D tentatively TRBD1 (6 bases). Germline CDR1 and CDR2: SNHLY and FYNNEI. The CDR3 has 14 amino acids. Trimming removed 8 bases at V and 4 bases at J, with 15 bases between. CDR3 bases: TGTGCCAGCTCTACCCACAGGGATAATCAGCCCCAGCATTTT. Its translation is CASSTHRDNQPQHF.

This chain connects TRBV4-1 to TRBJ1-5; 8 bases line up with TRBD1. The CDR3 loop spans 17 amino acids. The V segment lost 3 bases and the J segment 2 bases; nucleotides outside the gene matches: 9. Germline values: CDR1 MGHRA, CDR2 YSYEKL. CDR3 loop: CASSQTGDRRGNQPQHF. The CDR3 DNA reads TGCGCCAGCAGCCAGACAGGGGACCGTAGGGGCAATCAGCCCCAGCATTTT.

The chain couples TRBV4-1 to TRBJ1-6; D is unclear. Trimming pared 1 base from V and 9 bases from J, leaving 4 bases between. From germline, CDR1 is MGHRA and CDR2 YSYEKL. CDR3 length: 12 residues. The CDR3 coding sequence is TGCGCCAGCAGCCAAGTGAGTTCACCCCTCCACTTT. This translates into CASSQVSSPLHF.

The chain carries TRBV19 and TRBJ2-4, with D maybe TRBD1 (7 bases). V lost 3 bases, J lost 4 bases, and 10 bases lay in between. CDR1 is LNHDA, CDR2 SQIVND, per germline (reference sequence). This CDR3 is 14 amino acids long. The DNA for the CDR3 is TGTGCCAGTAGTATGTCAGGGGGGAAAAACATTCAGTACTTC. Translating gives CASSMSGGKNIQYF.

This clone has only a few counts. The chain is built from TRBV28 and TRBJ2-3; TRBD2 aligns across 12 bases. There are 20 residues in the CDR3. The germline CDR1 and CDR2 sequences are MDHEN and SYDVKM. The junction had 17 bases not matched to a gene; V was cut back by 6 bases and J by 1 base. The CDR3 DNA reads TGTGCCAGCAGCCTTTTGGGTGGACTAGCGGGGAGCAGGGGCACAGATACGCAGTATTTT. Its translation: CASSLLGGLAGSRGTDTQYF.

The chain carries TRBV5-1 and TRBJ2-1, with D perhaps matching TRBD1 (6 bases). Trimming stripped 4 bases from V and 5 bases from J, with 10 bases between. The CDR3 loop spans 13 amino acids. Germline V lookup: CDR1 SGHRS, CDR2 YFSETQ. CDR3 sequence: CASSAGQNNEQFF. The DNA for the CDR3 is TGCGCCAGCAGCGCTGGACAGAACAATGAGCAGTTCTTC.

The V call is TRBV5-4, the J call TRBJ2-5, with TRBD2 matching over 8 bases. This CDR3 is 17 amino acids long. Trimming at V came to 4 bases and at J to 5 bases, leaving 16 bases not matched to a gene. Germline loops: CDR1 SGHNT, CDR2 YYREEE (reference sequence). CDR3 sequence reads: CASSHLGRGDPRETQYF. The CDR3 DNA reads TGTGCCAGCAGCCACCTCGGGAGGGGGGACCCCCGGGAGACCCAGTACTTC.

This chain links TRBV2 with TRBJ1-1; 8 nucleotides match TRBD1. Trimming at V came to 6 bases and at J to 10 bases, leaving 7 bases not matched to a gene. The CDR3 has 12 residues. Germline loops: CDR1 SNHLY, CDR2 FYNNEI. CDR3 in amino acids: CASRPEQGGAFF. The CDR3 bases are TGTGCCAGCAGACCCGAACAGGGGGGAGCTTTCTTT.

In nucleotides, the CDR3 is TGTGCCAGCAGCACACGTCCCCCCGACCAGACTAGCGGGAATAATGAGCAGTTCTTC. Its translation is CASSTRPPDQTSGNNEQFF. The rearrangement links TRBV7-9 to TRBJ2-1, with TRBD2 identical over 11 bases. CDR1 is SEHNR, CDR2 FQNEAQ, per germline (reference sequence). The CDR3 is made up of 19 amino acids. J was trimmed by 7 bases and V by 5 bases; bases with no gene match: 19.

The chain has TRBV11-3 and TRBJ2-3, with 7 bases that match TRBD1. This CDR3 spans 15 amino acids. V trimming: 5 bases; J trimming: 0 bases; junction bases outside the gene matches: 5. Looked up from germline, CDR1 is SGHNT and CDR2 is YENEEA. The CDR3 is CASSEGASSTDTQYF. The CDR3 region has the DNA TGTGCCAGCAGCGAGGGGGCCTCGAGCACAGATACGCAGTATTTT.

This rearrangement joins TRBV7-3 to TRBJ2-1; TRBD2 matches at 10 bases. Germline lookup yields CDR1 SGHTA and CDR2 FQGTGA. CDR3 length: 14 residues. After removal of 5 bases from V and 7 bases from J, the junction contained 5 bases not matched to a gene. The CDR3, as DNA: TGTGCCAGCAGCAGAGCGGGAGGGGTAAATGAGCAGTTCTTC. This encodes CASSRAGGVNEQFF.

The chain combines TRBV5-1 with TRBJ2-5; TRBD2 aligns across 7 bases. This CDR3 spans 14 amino acids. Germline trimming cut 4 bases from V and 10 bases from J; bases unmatched to any gene: 13. Germline V lookup: CDR1 SGHRS, CDR2 YFSETQ. As DNA, the CDR3 is TGCGCCAGCAGCCCCTCGGGGATTGGGAGGGTCCAGTACTTC. Translated, it gives CASSPSGIGRVQYF.

This sequence joins TRBV5-1 and TRBJ1-5; TRBD1 might be the D (6 bases). Trimming cost V 5 bases and J 2 bases, with 14 bases left between them. Germline CDR1 SGHRS, CDR2 YFSETQ. The CDR3 has 15 amino acids. CDR3 sequence (DNA): TGCGCCAGCAGTCTGACAGGCTCGGGCAATCAGCCCCAGCATTTT. Its translation: CASSLTGSGNQPQHF.

The V call is TRBV5-1, the J call TRBJ2-5; 10 bases are a match to TRBD2. Germline V gene data show CDR1 as SGHRS and CDR2 as YFSETQ. The CDR3 is made up of 15 amino acids. V shed 3 bases and J 2 bases; nucleotides not matched to a gene: 4. The CDR3 nucleotides are TGCGCCAGCAGCTCAATAGCGGGGGGACAAGAGACCCAGTACTTC. Its translation: CASSSIAGGQETQYF.

This chain uses TRBV19 with TRBJ1-4, with 7 nucleotides matching TRBD1. Unmatched junction bases numbered 8, after V lost 9 bases and J lost 4 bases. Germline lookup yields CDR1 LNHDA and CDR2 SQIVND (reference sequence). This CDR3 has 14 amino acids. The CDR3 DNA reads as TGTGCCAGCCAAGGGGGACAGAATAATGAAAAACTGTTTTTT. Protein sequence: CASQGGQNNEKLFF.

This CDR3 reads CATSDLQGSGRYNEQFF. Here the CDR3 DNA reads TGTGCCACCAGTGATTTGCAGGGGAGCGGGAGGTACAATGAGCAGTTCTTC. V and J are TRBV24-1 and TRBJ2-1; the match to TRBD2 covers 9 bases. V was pared by 0 bases and J by 4 bases, with 6 bases of the junction left unmatched. The germline CDR1 and CDR2 sequences are KGHDR and SFDVKD. CDR3 size: 17 residues.

This chain connects TRBV7-2 to TRBJ2-5; TRBD2 matches at 7 bases. The CDR3 spans 16 residues. V lost 2 bases, J lost 5 bases, and 11 bases stayed unmatched. CDR1 is SGHTA and CDR2 is FQGNSA in the germline V gene. The CDR3 DNA is TGTGCCAGCAGCTTAAAGCGGGGCGCTATGTGGGAGACCCAGTACTTC. It encodes CASSLKRGAMWETQYF.